A single sample is the source of the 20 T cell receptor beta chains below, sequenced in a study of blood T cells in healthy people across ages. Sample-barcoded 5' priming and a J-beta primer mix drove a second PCR of about 7 to 12 cycles. MiXCR was run by TCRdb on the 5' RACE reads, yielding one entry per CDR3 protein. The repertoire consists of hundreds of thousands of distinct CDR3 sequences, with around 20% occurring once and the leading ten covering around 3.4%. The sample comprised blood. The receptors derive from a man aged 65-85 years in good health.

With respect to this clonotype: Being one base from a much bigger clone, this may be a read error. This sequence joins TRBV29-1 and TRBJ2-7; the D gene is possibly TRBD2 (5 bases). With the DNA end fitting TRBJ2-5 better, the J assignment may be wrong. Per the germline V gene, CDR1 is SQVTM and CDR2 is ANQGSEA. The CDR3 has 13 residues. CDR3 region: CSGSTGKRGTQYF. CDR3 DNA: TGCAGCGGATCTACCGGGAAACGAGGGACCCAGTACTTC.

Concerning this clonotype: Mismatch with germline at one junction end may stem from a read error. In nucleotides, the CDR3 is TGTGCCACCCTGGGTTACAGGACCTACGAGCATTACTTC. It encodes CATLGYRTYEHYF. This rearrangement joins TRBV28 to TRBJ2-7; possible D gene TRBD1, 5 bases. CDR1 and CDR2 (germline): MDHEN, SYDVKM. This CDR3 is built from 13 residues.

J is TRBJ2-2 and V is TRBV5-1; no definite D call. Germline V CDR1 and CDR2: SGHRS, YFSETQ. The CDR3 consists of 14 residues. The V and J ends lost 1 base and 9 bases respectively, with 13 bases between them. The DNA of the CDR3 is TGCGCCAGCAGCTTGTTTATGGGATCCCGGGAGCTGTTTTTT. Translation: CASSLFMGSRELFF. Looking up the rest from reference TRBV5-1 and TRBJ2-2 gives the full variable domain: KAGVTQTPRYLIKTRGQQVTLSCSPISGHRSVSWYQQTPGQGLQFLFEYFSETQRNKGNFPGRFSGRQFSNSRSEMNVSTLELGDSALYLCASSLFMGSRELFFGEGSRLTVL.

A few counts support this clonotype. The CDR3 loop reads CASRKAGVETQYF. The CDR3 DNA reads TGTGCCAGCAGAAAAGCGGGAGTAGAGACCCAGTACTTC. V is TRBV6-2 or TRBV6-3 and J is TRBJ2-5; TRBD2 matches 8 bases. Germline-derived CDR1 and CDR2 are MNHEY and SVGEGT. CDR3 length: 13 amino acids. J gave up 4 bases and V 6 bases, and 4 bases lay outside the gene matches.

Turning to this clonotype: At one end the junction does not follow the germline gene, possibly because of a read error. The rearrangement links TRBV20-1 to TRBJ2-3; D is perhaps TRBD2 (6 bases). Per the germline V gene, CDR1 is DFQATT and CDR2 is SNEGSKA (reference sequence). The CDR3 has 17 residues. The CDR3 region has the DNA TGCAGTGCCAGAGAGGGACGTAGGTCAGGCGGAGGGGATACGCAGTATTTT. This gives the protein CSAREGRRSGGGDTQYF.

Turning to this clonotype: A read error may account for a junction end that differs from germline. The chain employs TRBV6-2 or TRBV6-3 and TRBJ1-1, with D maybe TRBD1 (5 bases). This CDR3 comprises 14 residues. In germline, CDR1 is MNHEY, CDR2 SVGEGT. This CDR3 reads CASSSQGRNAEAFF. The CDR3 region has the DNA TGTGCCAGCAGTTCGCAGGGAAGGAACGCTGAAGCTTTCTTT.

This rearrangement joins TRBV10-3 to TRBJ2-7; a possible D gene is TRBD1 (5 bases). Germline CDR1 reads ENHRY; CDR2 reads SYGVKD. The CDR3 loop spans 16 amino acids. V was trimmed by 6 bases and J by 3 bases, leaving 21 bases between them. The CDR3 DNA sequence: TGTGCCATCAGCATAAGAGGAGAAGGGGTCGGCTACGAGCAGTACTTC. Protein: CAISIRGEGVGYEQYF.

The CDR3 nucleotides read TGTGCCAGCAGCTTACAAGGGGACAGGCGGAACACTGAAGCTTTCTTT. This translates into CASSLQGDRRNTEAFF. The gene calls are TRBV7-3 and TRBJ1-1; TRBD1 aligns across 8 bases. Germline CDR1 and CDR2: SGHTA and FQGTGA. CDR3 length equals 16 residues. After removal of 2 bases from V and 1 base from J, the junction contained 6 bases not matched to a gene.

The table lists this clonotype with a few counts. V gene TRBV2 combines with J gene TRBJ2-7; perhaps TRBD2 as D (6 bases). Germline lookup yields CDR1 SNHLY and CDR2 FYNNEI. V shed 7 bases and J shed 5 bases, with 12 bases lying between them. The CDR3 sequence is 12 residues long. CDR3 sequence: CASKRGNNEQYF. As DNA, the CDR3 is TGTGCCAGCAAACGGGGGAACAACGAGCAGTACTTC.

Note on this clonotype: A much larger clonotype is one base distant, so this may be a read error. The chain combines TRBV9 with TRBJ2-2; 7 bases match TRBD1. CDR1 SGDLS and CDR2 YYNGEE come from the germline V gene. This CDR3 has 16 amino acids. Written as DNA, the CDR3 is TGTGCCAACAGCGTACCCGACAGGGCAGGCACCGGGGAGCTGTTTTTT. Translating it yields CANSVPDRAGTGELFF.

The genes are TRBV28 and TRBJ2-3; D not certain. This CDR3 has 14 amino acids. Germline V gene data show CDR1 as MDHEN and CDR2 as SYDVKM. The ends were cut back, 10 bases at V and 4 bases at J, with 18 bases in the middle. CDR3 DNA sequence: TGTGCCACGTGGGGATATCTGAATTCAGATACGCAGTATTTT. Protein: CATWGYLNSDTQYF. Full variable domain (missing parts from reference TRBV28 and TRBJ2-3): DVKVTQSSRYLVKRTGEKVFLECVQDMDHENMFWYRQDPGLGLRLIYFSYDVKMKEKGDIPEGYSVSREKKERFSLILESASTNQTSMYLCATWGYLNSDTQYFGPGTRLTVL.

The chain combines TRBV14 with TRBJ1-3, with 7 bases aligning to TRBD1. The CDR3 has 14 residues. Germline V gene sequence: CDR1 SGHDN, CDR2 FVKESK. V was pared by 1 base and J by 3 bases, with 0 bases of the junction left unmatched. CDR3 DNA sequence: TGTGCCAGCAGCCAAGGACAGGGTGGAAACACCATATATTTT. Its translation is CASSQGQGGNTIYF.

This chain joins TRBV4-1 and TRBJ2-1; 7 bases map to TRBD2. The germline gives CDR1 MGHRA, CDR2 YSYEKL. The junction had 5 bases not matched to a gene; V was cut back by 1 base and J by 5 bases. The CDR3 runs to 15 residues. The CDR3 DNA follows: TGCGCCAGCAGCCAAGGGGGGGGACTCAACAATGAGCAGTTCTTC. Translation: CASSQGGGLNNEQFF.

This clonotype came up a few times. The junction departs from the called germline gene at one end, perhaps through a read error. The CDR3 bases are TGTGCCAGCACGCAACAGGCTGCAACTAGTGAAAAACTGTTTTTT. This encodes CASTQQAATSEKLFF. The chain employs TRBV2 and TRBJ1-4, with a possible D match to TRBD1 (5 bases). The CDR3 is 15 amino acids. Germline V gene lookup returns CDR1 SNHLY and CDR2 FYNNEI.

Turning to this clonotype: The junction does not match germline at one end; this may be a read error. J is TRBJ2-6 and V is TRBV6-6; the match to TRBD1 covers 7 bases. Germline CDR1 is MNHNY and CDR2 is SVGAGI (reference sequence). This CDR3 is built from 17 residues. CDR3 sequence: CASSPLEGLKGANVPTF. CDR3 sequence (DNA): TGTGCCAGCAGCCCCCTGGAAGGGTTGAAGGGGGCCAACGTCCCGACTTTC.

Comment on this clonotype: The junction does not match germline at one end; this may be a read error. The CDR3 here is CASSLFENEQSF. In DNA form, the CDR3 reads TGTGCCAGCAGTTTATTTGAGAACGAGCAGTCCTTC. The J gene is TRBJ2-7, the V gene TRBV28; D unclear. The CDR3 spans 12 residues. CDR1 and CDR2 (germline): MDHEN, SYDVKM.

This clonotype was seen a handful of times. This sequence joins TRBV5-1 and TRBJ2-5; 8 nucleotides line up with TRBD2. TRBJ2-7 matches the DNA end more closely, so the J call is doubtful. The CDR3 loop spans 16 amino acids. In germline, CDR1 is SGHRS, CDR2 YFSETQ. The CDR3 nucleotides are TGCGCCAGCAGCTTGGCCGGGGGGGCAGGACCCTACGAGCAGTACTTC. Translation: CASSLAGGAGPYEQYF.

This clonotype was seen many times. This rearrangement joins TRBV5-1 to TRBJ2-3, with 11 bases that match TRBD2. Trimming at V came to 4 bases and at J to 8 bases, leaving 15 bases not matched to a gene. Germline loops: CDR1 SGHRS, CDR2 YFSETQ. The CDR3 sequence is 17 residues long. The CDR3, as DNA: TGCGCCAGCAGCCCCCAGCCGGGACTAGCGGACGGAGGTACGCAGTATTTT. Protein sequence: CASSPQPGLADGGTQYF.

The chain is built from TRBV12-3 or TRBV12-4 and TRBJ2-5, with D perhaps matching TRBD1 or TRBD2 (6 bases each). The V and J ends lost 5 bases and 5 bases respectively, with 15 bases between them. CDR3 length: 14 amino acids. The DNA of the CDR3 is TGTGCCAGCAGTCCCATAGGGGGGAGGGAGACCCAGTACTTC. Translating gives CASSPIGGRETQYF.

This clonotype has only a few counts. This rearrangement joins TRBV12-3 or TRBV12-4 to TRBJ2-7; D not resolved. V lost 3 bases and J lost 6, with 9 bases in between. The CDR3 is 12 amino acids. CDR3 sequence (DNA): TGTGCCAGCAGTTTTACGACTTGCGAGCAGTACTTC. Residues: CASSFTTCEQYF.